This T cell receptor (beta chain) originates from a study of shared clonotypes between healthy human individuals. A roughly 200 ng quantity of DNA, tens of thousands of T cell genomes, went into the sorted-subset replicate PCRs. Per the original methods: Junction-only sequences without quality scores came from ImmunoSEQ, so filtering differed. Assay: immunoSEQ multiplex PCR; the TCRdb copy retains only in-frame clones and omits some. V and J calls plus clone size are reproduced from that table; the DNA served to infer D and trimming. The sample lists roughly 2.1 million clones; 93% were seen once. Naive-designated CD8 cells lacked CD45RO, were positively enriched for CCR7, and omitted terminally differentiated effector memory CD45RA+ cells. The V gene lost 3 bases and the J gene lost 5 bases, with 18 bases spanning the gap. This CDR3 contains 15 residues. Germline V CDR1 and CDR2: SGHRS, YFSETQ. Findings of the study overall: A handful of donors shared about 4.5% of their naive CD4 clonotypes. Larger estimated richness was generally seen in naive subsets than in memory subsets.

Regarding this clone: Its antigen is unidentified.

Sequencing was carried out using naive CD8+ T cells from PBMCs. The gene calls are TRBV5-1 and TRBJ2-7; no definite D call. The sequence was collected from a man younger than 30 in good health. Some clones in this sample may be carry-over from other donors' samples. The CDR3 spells CASSSKTALTDEQYF. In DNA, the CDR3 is TGCGCCAGCAGCTCGAAGACGGCGTTGACCGACGAGCAGTACTTC. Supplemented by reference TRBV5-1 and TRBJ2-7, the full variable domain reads KAGVTQTPRYLIKTRGQQVTLSCSPISGHRSVSWYQQTPGQGLQFLFEYFSETQRNKGNFPGRFSGRQFSNSRSEMNVSTLELGDSALYLCASSSKTALTDEQYFGPGTRLTVT.